The 10 T cell receptor beta chains below come from one sample, sequenced in a study of blood T cell repertoires in COVID-19. Here immunoSEQ multiplex PCR was the method, and the copy in TCRdb shows in-frame clones only, minus some. The sample includes approximately 90,000 clones, more than 65% seen only once; the top ten take more than 20%. Sequenced input: peripheral blood. The source is an elderly man with active or convalescent COVID-19.

This clone was seen more than once but under ten times. V gene TRBV4-2 combines with J gene TRBJ1-5; 9 bases are shared with TRBD1. From germline, CDR1 is LGHNA and CDR2 YNFKEQ. The CDR3 spans 14 residues. J gave up 5 bases and V 6 bases, and 5 bases lay outside the gene matches. The chain's CDR3 is CASSRQGGDQPQHF. As DNA, the CDR3 is TGTGCCAGCAGTCGACAGGGGGGCGATCAGCCCCAGCATTTT.

V usage is TRBV7-2 and J usage is TRBJ2-3, with 8 bases matching TRBD1. Trimming cost V 5 bases and J 4 bases; bases outside gene matches: 11. The CDR3 covers 16 residues. CDR1 and CDR2 (germline): SGHTA, FQGNSA. CDR3 region: CASSPLGGTGADTQYF. The CDR3 DNA reads as TGTGCCAGCAGCCCTCTCGGCGGGACAGGTGCAGATACGCAGTATTTT.

The rearrangement joins TRBV7-8 to TRBJ2-6; 7 nucleotides match TRBD1. The length of the CDR3 is 15 residues. Germline-derived CDR1 and CDR2 are SGHVS and FQNEAQ. With 9 bases clipped from V and 2 bases from J, the junction kept 7 bases outside the gene matches. The CDR3 here is CARPGTAAGANVLTF. For the CDR3, the DNA is TGTGCCAGGCCCGGGACAGCGGCTGGGGCCAACGTCCTGACTTTC.

This chain uses TRBV9 with TRBJ1-1; 8 positions agree with TRBD1. The ends lost 0 bases at V and 4 bases at J; junction bases unmatched: 5. Germline V lookup: CDR1 SGDLS, CDR2 YYNGEE. CDR3 length equals 15 residues. CDR3 nucleotides: TGTGCCAGCAGCGTAGTCACAGGGGGAGGCACTGAAGCTTTCTTT. The encoded protein is CASSVVTGGGTEAFF.

This clone came up a few times. The chain carries TRBV27 and TRBJ1-2; TRBD1 matches 7 bases. CDR3 length equals 13 residues. Germline CDR1 reads MNHEY; CDR2 reads SMNVEV (reference sequence). Trimming at V came to 6 bases and at J to 9 bases, leaving 10 bases not matched to a gene. CDR3 sequence: CASRTGVGGSYTF. The CDR3 DNA follows: TGTGCCAGCAGAACAGGGGTCGGGGGAAGCTACACCTTC.

The chain has TRBV5-4 and TRBJ2-3; TRBD2 matches 7 bases. V was clipped by 2 bases and J by 3 bases; unmatched bases: 9. The germline gives CDR1 SGHNT, CDR2 YYREEE (reference sequence). This CDR3 spans 16 amino acids. CDR3 protein: CASSFPSGGRTDTQYF. In DNA form, the CDR3 reads TGTGCCAGCAGCTTCCCCTCGGGGGGTCGGACAGATACGCAGTATTTT.

The V call is TRBV6-5, the J call TRBJ1-1, with D possibly being TRBD1 (5 bases). Germline V lookup: CDR1 MNHEY, CDR2 SVGAGI. Deletions cut 6 bases from V and 1 base from J, with 12 bases between. This CDR3 has 14 amino acids. CDR3 coding DNA: TGTGCCAGCAGACCCTCGACAGAGAACACTGAAGCTTTCTTT. It translates to CASRPSTENTEAFF.

The chain has TRBV23-1 and TRBJ2-1, with 13 positions matching TRBD2. TRBV23-1 is an ORF for which the function is uncertain. Trimming removed 6 bases from V and 6 bases from J; junction bases left unmatched: 8. This CDR3 region has 16 residues. CDR3 amino acids: CASSRPTSGGTNEQFF. CDR3 nucleotide sequence: TGCGCCAGCAGCCGCCCGACTAGCGGGGGGACCAATGAGCAGTTCTTC.

The CDR3 protein is CASTPGLARETQYF. DNA of the CDR3: TGTGCCAGCACACCGGGACTAGCGCGTGAGACCCAGTACTTC. This chain uses TRBV28 with TRBJ2-5, with TRBD2 identical over 10 bases. J gave up 5 bases and V 7 bases, and 7 bases lay outside the gene matches. Per germline, CDR1 MDHEN and CDR2 SYDVKM. This CDR3 has 14 residues.

In its sample, this clone was seen once. The V and J genes are TRBV28 and TRBJ1-2; D possibly corresponds to TRBD1 (6 bases). The CDR3 is 13 residues long. Germline-derived CDR1 and CDR2 are MDHEN and SYDVKM. V was cut by 5 bases and J by 4 bases, with 11 bases left in between. DNA of the CDR3: TGTGCCAGCAGTCAGACAGGTCGCTATGGCTACACCTTC. Residues: CASSQTGRYGYTF.